The 10 T cell receptor beta chains listed next were all sequenced from one sample in a study of blood T cell repertoires in COVID-19. Data came from immunoSEQ multiplex PCR; TCRdb stores just in-frame clones and leaves some out. Found here are around 86,000 clones, 65% to 85% of them singletons; the top ten hold about 31%. Input material: peripheral blood. The receptors were gathered from a woman older than 75 with acute or convalescent COVID-19.

The genes are TRBV7-9 and TRBJ2-7; TRBD2 is a possible D gene (5 bases). Germline V gives CDR1 SEHNR, CDR2 FQNEAQ (reference sequence). CDR3 length: 13 amino acids. Trimming stripped 5 bases from V and 1 base from J, with 9 bases between. The CDR3 DNA sequence: TGTGCCAGCAGCACCGGGATTTCCTACGAGCAGTACTTC. Its protein product is CASSTGISYEQYF. The complete variable domain, with remaining parts taken from reference TRBV7-9 and TRBJ2-7, reads DTGVSQNPRHKITKRGQNVTFRCDPISEHNRLYWYRQTLGQGPEFLTYFQNEAQLEKSRLLSDRFSAERPKGSFSTLEIQRTEQGDSAMYLCASSTGISYEQYFGPGTRLTVT.

The chain carries TRBV5-1 and TRBJ2-3; 9 nucleotides line up with TRBD2. The CDR3 contains 16 residues. Per the germline V gene, CDR1 is SGHRS and CDR2 is YFSETQ. After removal of 0 bases from V and 4 bases from J, the junction contained 6 bases not matched to a gene. The CDR3 spells CASSLEAGGPPDTQYF. The CDR3 region has the DNA TGCGCCAGCAGCTTGGAGGCGGGAGGGCCGCCAGATACGCAGTATTTT.

This chain links TRBV5-1 with TRBJ2-2, with D possibly matching TRBD1 (5 bases). Germline CDR1 SGHRS, CDR2 YFSETQ. Between the trimmed V and J ends, which lost 4 bases and 6 bases, there was a span of 13 bases. The CDR3 extends over 14 amino acids. The CDR3 DNA reads TGCGCCAGCAGCAGAGATAGGGGTTCCGGGGAGCTGTTTTTT. As protein: CASSRDRGSGELFF.

Comment on this clone: One end of the junction does not line up with germline, which may come from a read error. This chain links TRBV10-1 with TRBJ1-1, with D perhaps matching TRBD1 (5 bases). The germline V gene encodes CDR1 WNHNN and CDR2 SYGVQD (reference sequence). This CDR3 has 15 amino acids. The CDR3 DNA sequence: TGCGCCAGCAGTGAGTCGGCAGGGTGGAACGCTGAAGCTTTCTTT. Translating gives CASSESAGWNAEAFF.

This clone was observed many times. This sequence joins TRBV7-3 and TRBJ2-1; 7 bases are a match to TRBD2. The CDR3 is 13 residues long. The J segment lost 7 bases and the V segment lost 5 bases, leaving 5 bases of the junction unmatched. Germline V gives CDR1 SGHTA, CDR2 FQGTGA. The CDR3 protein is CASSNNGGNEQFF. The CDR3 DNA reads as TGTGCCAGCAGCAACAACGGGGGGAATGAGCAGTTCTTC. Filled out from reference TRBV7-3 and TRBJ2-1, the complete variable domain reads GAGVSQTPSNKVTEKGKYVELRCDPISGHTALYWYRQSLGQGPEFLIYFQGTGAADDSGLPNDRFFAVRPEGSVSTLKIQRTERGDSAVYLCASSNNGGNEQFFGPGTRLTVL.

The rearrangement links TRBV18 to TRBJ1-5, with D possibly TRBD1 on 5 matching bases. The CDR3 is 14 amino acids. V was trimmed by 5 bases and J by 7 bases, leaving 15 bases between them. Germline V lookup: CDR1 KGHSH, CDR2 LQKENI. DNA for the CDR3: TGTGCCAGCTCAGAATCAGGGTTAAACCAGCCCCAGCATTTT. Its translation is CASSESGLNQPQHF.

This rearrangement joins TRBV4-1 to TRBJ2-3, with 7 nucleotides matching TRBD2. The CDR3 extends over 15 amino acids. CDR1 and CDR2 (germline): MGHRA, YSYEKL. The ends lost 7 bases at V and 4 bases at J; junction bases unmatched: 11. The CDR3 here is CASTSLAGAADTQYF. Here the CDR3 DNA reads TGCGCCAGCACCAGTTTAGCGGGTGCAGCAGATACGCAGTATTTT.

The rearrangement uses TRBV2 and TRBJ2-6, with 7 bases lining up with TRBD1. The CDR3 spans 14 residues. Looked up from germline, CDR1 is SNHLY and CDR2 is FYNNEI. V was clipped by 6 bases and J by 4 bases; unmatched bases: 3. The DNA for the CDR3 is TGTGCCAGCAGGAGGGGGCCCGGGGCCAACGTCCTGACTTTC. It translates to CASRRGPGANVLTF.

The chain joins TRBV11-3 to TRBJ1-1; D unclear. The CDR3 runs 11 residues. Between the trimmed V and J ends, which lost 1 base and 7 bases, there was a span of 4 bases. From germline, CDR1 is SGHNT and CDR2 YENEEA. The CDR3 loop reads CASSLAHEAFF. The CDR3 DNA reads as TGTGCCAGCAGCTTAGCCCATGAAGCTTTCTTT.

This chain links TRBV5-5 with TRBJ2-3, with 8 bases that match TRBD1. CDR1 and CDR2 from the germline V gene are SGHKS and YYEKEE (reference sequence). Losses at the gene ends were 3 bases for V and 2 bases for J; bases not matched to a gene: 8. The length of the CDR3 is 16 residues. Here the CDR3 reads CASSYLTGVDTDTQYF. The CDR3 coding sequence is TGTGCCAGCAGCTACTTGACAGGGGTAGACACAGATACGCAGTATTTT.